This TCR beta chain was documented in a study of T-cell memory formation after mild COVID-19. Background on the study: TCR clusters were mostly donor specific. Findings and limits, study-wide: Pre-infection memory harbored some responding clones, suggesting cross-reactive memory joined.

The germline gives CDR1 SGDLS, CDR2 YYNGEE. The CDR3 is made up of 14 amino acids. V lost 0 bases and J lost 5, with 9 bases in between. This clonotype has at least ten counts. Its specificity is not known. One entry per CDR3 protein results from TCRdb running MiXCR on the 5' RACE reads. The sample holds approximately 410,000 distinct CDR3 sequences, about 25% seen once. The rearrangement joins TRBV9 to TRBJ2-1; D uncertain. This receptor was taken from an adult woman who had mild COVID-19 (a few samples of this study predate the infection). Cell type and time point are not known. Material: PBMCs or a T cell subset sorted from them (not recorded which). The CDR3 here is CASSVASNHNEQFF. The CDR3 DNA sequence: TGTGCCAGCAGCGTAGCGAGCAACCACAATGAGCAGTTCTTC.